This TCR beta chain originates from a study of blood T cell repertoires in COVID-19. Study-level information: Specimens from acute and convalescent COVID-19 originated in the United States, Italy and Spain. The cDNA or gDNA used as material had been derived from T cells, B-cell-depleted T cells, or PBMCs.

Germline CDR1 is SGHNT and CDR2 is YENEEA. The CDR3 totals 13 residues. Trimming took 3 bases from V and 3 from J, leaving 9 bases between them. Patients in Seattle were enrolled during active infection, then followed longitudinally. Original methodology: Cell counts per sample came from amplifying reference gene primers. The repertoire was sequenced with immunoSEQ multiplex PCR; TCRdb's copy has only in-frame clones and lacks some. The V and J calls and clone size are taken from that table; D and trimming were inferred from the DNA. Here the sample spans under 550,000 clones, 85% to 90% being singletons. The count of this clone is one.

The source of this sequence is a man aged 18 to 30 with COVID-19, enrolled during active disease. Sequencing used peripheral blood. The rearrangement joins TRBV11-3 to TRBJ2-7, with D possibly TRBD2 on 5 matching bases. CDR3 sequence: CASSFQAVYEQYF. The CDR3, as DNA: TGTGCCAGCAGCTTTCAAGCGGTCTACGAGCAGTACTTC. The complete variable domain, with remaining parts taken from reference TRBV11-3 and TRBJ2-7, reads EAGVVQSPRYKIIEKKQPVAFWCNPISGHNTLYWYLQNLGQGPELLIRYENEEAVDDSQLPKDRFSAERLKGVDSTLKIQPAELGDSAVYLCASSFQAVYEQYFGPGTRLTVT.